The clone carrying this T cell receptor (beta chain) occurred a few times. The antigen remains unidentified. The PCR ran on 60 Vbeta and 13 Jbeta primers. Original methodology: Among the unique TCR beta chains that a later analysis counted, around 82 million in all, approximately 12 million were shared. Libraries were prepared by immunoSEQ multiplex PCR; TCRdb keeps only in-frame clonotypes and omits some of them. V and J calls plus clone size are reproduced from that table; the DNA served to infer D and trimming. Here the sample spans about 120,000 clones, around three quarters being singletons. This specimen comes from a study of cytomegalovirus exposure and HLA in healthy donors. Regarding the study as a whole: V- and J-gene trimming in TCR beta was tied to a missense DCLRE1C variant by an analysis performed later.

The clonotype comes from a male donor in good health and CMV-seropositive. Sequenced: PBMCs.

CDR3 sequence reads: CASSPTGQHEAFF. The CDR3 DNA reads as TGTGCCAGCTCGCCAACAGGCCAACATGAAGCTTTCTTT. The chain combines TRBV18 with TRBJ1-1, with a possible D match to TRBD1 (5 bases). Germline lookup yields CDR1 KGHSH and CDR2 LQKENI. The CDR3 consists of 13 residues. Trimming removed 6 bases at V and 7 bases at J, with 15 bases between.